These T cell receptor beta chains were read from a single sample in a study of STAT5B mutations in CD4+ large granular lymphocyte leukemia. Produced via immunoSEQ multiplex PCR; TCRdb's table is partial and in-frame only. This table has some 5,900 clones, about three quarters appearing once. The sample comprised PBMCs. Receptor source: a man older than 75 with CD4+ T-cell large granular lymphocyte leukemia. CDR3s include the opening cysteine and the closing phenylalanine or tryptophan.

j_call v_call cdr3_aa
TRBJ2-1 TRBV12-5 CASGLVPASGRAYNEQFF
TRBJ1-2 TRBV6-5 CASSYSGAELHYGYTF
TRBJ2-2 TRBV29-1 CSLWTSGRLTGELFF
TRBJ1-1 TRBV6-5 CASSRQQLNTEAFF
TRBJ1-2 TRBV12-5 CASGPRTGGGYTF
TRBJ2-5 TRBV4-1 CASSYGTSGQETQYF
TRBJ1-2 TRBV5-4 CASSPLVGPTYGYTF
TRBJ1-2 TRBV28 CASLGRFDSIYGYTF
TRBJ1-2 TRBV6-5 CASSYLEGAWGYTF
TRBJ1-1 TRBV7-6 CASSFGNTEAFF
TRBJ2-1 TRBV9 CASSVPRLAASNERSYNEQFF
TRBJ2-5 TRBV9 CASSVASQETQYF
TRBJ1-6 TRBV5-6 CASSLGQGGSPLHF
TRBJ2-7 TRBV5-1 CASSPDMGLSYEQYF
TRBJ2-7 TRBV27 CASSLDPGTYEQYF
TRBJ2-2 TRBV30 CAWSVPHGGRELFF
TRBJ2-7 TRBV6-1 CASSELAGGKEYF
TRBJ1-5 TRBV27 CASSLSGRSHQPQHF
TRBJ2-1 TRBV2 CASRVNEQFF
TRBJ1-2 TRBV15 CATSSEGGRAYGYTF
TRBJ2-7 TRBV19 CASSRSWTGAYEQYF
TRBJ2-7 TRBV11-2 CASSFGDRGGYEQYF
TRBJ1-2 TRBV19 CASSIVDRTYGYTF
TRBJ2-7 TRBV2 CASSEGLPYEQYF
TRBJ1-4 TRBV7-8 CASSPSTAFATNEKLFF
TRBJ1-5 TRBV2 CASSLTGSNQPQHF
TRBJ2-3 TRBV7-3 CASSFGAPPDTQYF
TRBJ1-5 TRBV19 CASSPWTAALNQPQHF
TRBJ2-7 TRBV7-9 CASSFRDQNPSYEQYF